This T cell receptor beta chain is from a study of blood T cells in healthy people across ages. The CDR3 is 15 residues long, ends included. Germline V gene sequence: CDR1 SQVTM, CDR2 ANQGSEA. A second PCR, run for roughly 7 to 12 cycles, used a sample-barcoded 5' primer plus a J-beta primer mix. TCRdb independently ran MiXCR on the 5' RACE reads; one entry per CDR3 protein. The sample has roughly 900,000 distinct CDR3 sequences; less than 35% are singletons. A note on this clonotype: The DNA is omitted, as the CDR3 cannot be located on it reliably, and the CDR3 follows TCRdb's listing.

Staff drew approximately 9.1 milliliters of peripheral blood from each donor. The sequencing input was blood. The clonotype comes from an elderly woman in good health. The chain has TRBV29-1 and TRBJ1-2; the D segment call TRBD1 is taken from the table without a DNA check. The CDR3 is CSVFVRGRWDYGCTF.